These 14 T cell receptor beta chains originate from one sample sequenced in a study of T cell repertoires in ileal Crohn's disease. Assay: immunoSEQ multiplex PCR; the TCRdb copy retains only in-frame clones and omits some. The top ten hold approximately 0.21% of the sample, which has several thousand clones, around 96% seen once. Input material: ileal tissue. The receptors shown here come from an adult with Crohn's disease.

This clone was seen once. The chain is built from TRBV6-6 and TRBJ2-5, with 10 nucleotides matching TRBD1. The CDR3 has 13 residues. Germline V gives CDR1 MNHNY, CDR2 SVGAGI (reference sequence). The trim removed 10 bases at V and 4 bases at J, leaving 6 bases unmatched. CDR3 DNA sequence: TGTGCCACTAACGGACAGGGGGTAGAGACCCAGTACTTC. This codes for CATNGQGVETQYF.

The chain recombines TRBV18 with TRBJ1-1; D possibly corresponds to TRBD1 (6 bases). The CDR3 spans 13 residues. Germline V gene sequence: CDR1 KGHSH, CDR2 LQKENI. Trimming shortened V by 6 bases and J by 0 bases, and 8 bases separated the two germline ends. Here the CDR3 reads CASSGTLNTEAFF. CDR3 DNA: TGTGCCAGCTCCGGGACACTGAACACTGAAGCTTTCTTT.

The chain couples TRBV7-9 to TRBJ1-1; weak D call: TRBD1 (6 bases). This CDR3 region has 15 residues. V was cut by 0 bases and J by 8 bases, with 16 bases left in between. The germline CDR1 and CDR2 sequences are SEHNR and FQNEAQ (reference sequence). The CDR3 sequence: CASSLAQGTLGEAFF. CDR3 nucleotide sequence: TGTGCCAGCAGCTTAGCTCAGGGGACCCTAGGCGAAGCTTTCTTT. The variable domain in full, with the rest retrieved from reference TRBV7-9 and TRBJ1-1, is DTGVSQNPRHKITKRGQNVTFRCDPISEHNRLYWYRQTLGQGPEFLTYFQNEAQLEKSRLLSDRFSAERPKGSFSTLEIQRTEQGDSAMYLCASSLAQGTLGEAFFGQGTRLTVV.

The rearrangement links TRBV6-5 to TRBJ1-5; D uncertain. Germline-derived CDR1 and CDR2 are MNHEY and SVGAGI. This CDR3 is built from 13 residues. V lost 2 bases to trimming and J lost 4 bases, with 6 bases between them. Here the CDR3 reads CASSYRENQPQHF. CDR3 sequence (DNA): TGTGCCAGCAGTTACCGGGAAAATCAGCCCCAGCATTTT.

The chain couples TRBV27 to TRBJ2-3, with 11 bases identical to TRBD2. The CDR3 contains 17 residues. V shed 2 bases, J shed 5 bases, and the junction held 9 bases outside the gene matches. Germline V gene data show CDR1 as MNHEY and CDR2 as SMNVEV (reference sequence). CDR3 amino acids: CASSLETSGAVGDTQYF. The DNA for the CDR3 is TGTGCCAGCAGTTTAGAGACTAGCGGGGCGGTGGGAGATACGCAGTATTTT.

The chain couples TRBV7-3 to TRBJ2-1, with no clear D. The V gene lost 4 bases and the J gene lost 4 bases, with 8 bases spanning the gap. CDR1 SGHTA and CDR2 FQGTGA come from the germline V gene. The CDR3 sequence is 13 residues long. The CDR3: CASSSTAYNEQFF. The CDR3 nucleotides read TGTGCCAGCAGCTCGACTGCGTACAATGAGCAGTTCTTC.

The J gene is TRBJ1-5, the V gene TRBV6-4, with D uncertain. Germline loops: CDR1 MRHNA, CDR2 SNTAGT. Trimming pared 2 bases from V and 3 bases from J, leaving 17 bases between. CDR3 length: 17 residues. As DNA, the CDR3 is TGTGCCAGCAGTGACCGGATGGGAGGGCCCCACAATCAGCCCCAGCATTTT. Amino acids: CASSDRMGGPHNQPQHF.

The chain combines TRBV19 with TRBJ1-1; D uncertain. This CDR3 has 15 residues. V was trimmed by 3 bases and J by 1 base, leaving 12 bases between them. Germline V gene data show CDR1 as LNHDA and CDR2 as SQIVND (reference sequence). The CDR3 spells CASSMVFRQNTEAFF. The CDR3, as DNA: TGTGCCAGTAGTATGGTGTTCAGGCAGAACACTGAAGCTTTCTTT.

As concerns this clone: A read error may produce the germline difference seen at one junction end. The chain carries TRBV27 and TRBJ1-1, with TRBD1 matching over 9 bases. The germline CDR1 and CDR2 sequences are MNHEY and SMNVEV (reference sequence). This CDR3 contains 13 residues. The DNA for the CDR3 is TGTGCCAGCAGTTTAACCTCGGGACAGGGAATTTCCTTT. Protein sequence: CASSLTSGQGISF.

The V and J genes are TRBV5-1 and TRBJ2-3, with 10 nucleotides matching TRBD2. The CDR3 covers 15 residues. The J segment lost 4 bases and the V segment lost 2 bases, leaving 4 bases of the junction unmatched. Germline assignment: CDR1 SGHRS and CDR2 YFSETQ. CDR3 in DNA: TGCGCCAGCAGCTTCAGCGGGGGGGTAGCAGATACGCAGTATTTT. As protein: CASSFSGGVADTQYF. Filled out from reference TRBV5-1 and TRBJ2-3, the complete variable domain reads KAGVTQTPRYLIKTRGQQVTLSCSPISGHRSVSWYQQTPGQGLQFLFEYFSETQRNKGNFPGRFSGRQFSNSRSEMNVSTLELGDSALYLCASSFSGGVADTQYFGPGTRLTVL.

The chain links TRBV27 to TRBJ2-5; D is possibly TRBD1 (6 bases). V lost 7 bases to trimming and J lost 7 bases, with 16 bases between them. Germline-derived CDR1 and CDR2 are MNHEY and SMNVEV (reference sequence). This CDR3 has 13 amino acids. Here the CDR3 reads CASKGHGLGTQYF. The CDR3, as DNA: TGTGCCAGCAAGGGACACGGGTTGGGGACCCAGTACTTC.

V gene TRBV7-6 combines with J gene TRBJ2-5; 9 bases fit TRBD2. With 1 base clipped from V and 4 bases from J, the junction kept 7 bases outside the gene matches. The CDR3 sequence is 16 residues long. CDR1 and CDR2 from the germline V gene are SGHVS and FNYEAQ. Here the CDR3 reads CASSLGGGGQGETQYF. The CDR3 DNA sequence: TGTGCCAGCAGCTTAGGCGGGGGGGGGCAAGGAGAGACCCAGTACTTC.

J is TRBJ2-7 and V is TRBV9; D not certain. The V end was cut by 0 bases, the J end by 0 bases, with 7 bases between. Germline-derived CDR1 and CDR2 are SGDLS and YYNGEE. This CDR3 region has 14 residues. The CDR3 loop is CASSVGSSSYEQYF. The CDR3 DNA reads TGTGCCAGCAGCGTAGGAAGTAGCTCCTACGAGCAGTACTTC.

CDR3 region: CASSSGGAVQYF. CDR3 sequence (DNA): TGCGCCAGCAGCTCTGGGGGGGCCGTGCAGTATTTT. The chain uses TRBV5-1 and TRBJ2-3, with D maybe TRBD2 (7 bases). Germline V CDR1 and CDR2: SGHRS, YFSETQ. There are 12 residues in the CDR3. V lost 3 bases and J lost 11, with 13 bases in between.